This is a list of T cell receptor beta chains from one sample in a study of T cells in Graves' hyperthyroidism and ophthalmopathy. A single record per CDR3 protein comes from TCRdb applying MiXCR to the multiplex PCR reads. The sample records about 640,000 distinct CDR3 sequences, around 21% being singletons. Specimen: blood. Receptor source: a man younger than 40 with Graves' ophthalmopathy. Each CDR3 is given with its conserved first and last residue. Fields, in order: CDR3 protein, CDR3 DNA, D gene, V gene, clone size, J gene. The D gene is left open where the match is weak. Clone size appears in some rows only: once, few, many, or a class for an expanded clone.

CASSEDDGEQFF,TGTGCCAGCAGTGAAGACGATGGTGAGCAGTTCTTC,.,TRBV2,.,TRBJ2-1
CASNGNSGGYTF,TGTGCCAGCAACGGCAACAGCGGTGGCTACACCTTC,.,TRBV2,.,TRBJ1-2
CASSPRGGSPPGGQFF,TGTGCCAGCAGCCCCCGAGGAGGTAGTCCCCCGGGCGGGCAGTTCTTC,.,TRBV11-1,many,TRBJ2-1
CASSLGGAATGELFF,TGTGCCAGCAGTTTGGGGGGAGCGGCCACCGGGGAGCTGTTTTTT,.,TRBV11-2,.,TRBJ2-2
CASRPTGHYLDNEQFF,TGTGCCAGCAGACCAACGGGACACTATTTGGACAATGAGCAGTTCTTC,.,TRBV12-3/TRBV12-4,.,TRBJ2-1
CASSLGGWEQYF,TGTGCCAGCAGCTTAGGGGGCTGGGAGCAGTACTTC,.,TRBV7-9,many,TRBJ2-7
CASSPDRAIPPQHF,TGTGCCAGCAGCCCAGACAGGGCGATCCCGCCCCAGCATTTT,TRBD1,TRBV7-3,.,TRBJ1-5
CASSLGPGGLKDTQYF,TGTGCCAGCAGCTTAGGGCCAGGGGGCTTGAAAGATACGCAGTATTTT,TRBD1,TRBV7-8,many,TRBJ2-3
CAISGTPGAYEQYF,TGTGCCATCAGTGGGACACCGGGGGCCTACGAGCAGTACTTC,.,TRBV12-3/TRBV12-4,.,TRBJ2-7
CSALSGRGVDTQYF,TGCAGTGCTCTTAGCGGGAGAGGGGTAGATACGCAGTATTTT,TRBD2,TRBV20-1,few,TRBJ2-3
CAISERGGYGYTF,TGTGCCATCAGTGAGAGGGGGGGCTATGGCTACACCTTC,.,TRBV10-3,.,TRBJ1-2
CSARETGKVRENEKLFF,TGCAGTGCTAGAGAGACAGGGAAGGTACGGGAAAATGAAAAACTGTTTTTT,TRBD1,TRBV20-1,.,TRBJ1-4
CASSQLLASSYEQYF,TGCGCCAGCAGCCAACTTCTGGCAAGCTCCTACGAGCAGTACTTC,.,TRBV4-1,few,TRBJ2-7
CASSLKGDGNTEAFF,TGCGCCAGCAGCTTGAAGGGGGACGGGAACACTGAAGCTTTCTTT,.,TRBV5-1,many,TRBJ1-1
CASSSRFRAEGTPYEQYF,TGTGCCAGCAGCTCTCGATTCAGGGCGGAGGGTACTCCCTACGAGCAGTACTTC,.,TRBV27,.,TRBJ2-7
CSARDLERKNTEAFF,TGCAGTGCTAGAGATCTTGAGCGAAAGAACACTGAAGCTTTCTTT,.,TRBV20-1,.,TRBJ1-1
CASRPLNALNTEAFF,TGTGCCAGCAGGCCTCTGAACGCCCTGAACACTGAAGCTTTCTTT,.,TRBV27,few,TRBJ1-1
CASSFSHTRLAGVLAKNIQYF,TGTGCCAGCAGTTTCAGCCACACCAGACTAGCGGGAGTACTAGCCAAAAACATTCAGTACTTC,TRBD2,TRBV28,many,TRBJ2-4
CASTTMSGSRNEQFF,TGTGCCAGCACCACGATGAGCGGGAGTAGAAATGAGCAGTTCTTC,TRBD2,TRBV3-1,many,TRBJ2-1
CASSSSHGHMETQYF,TGCGCCAGCAGCTCCTCACATGGCCATATGGAGACCCAGTACTTC,.,TRBV5-1,many,TRBJ2-5
CASSLAPGTDYGYTF,TGTGCCAGCAGCTTAGCGCCCGGGACAGACTATGGCTACACCTTC,TRBD1,TRBV7-9,.,TRBJ1-2
CASSVRQGTSEAFF,TGCGCCAGCAGCGTACGACAGGGAACCTCTGAAGCTTTCTTT,TRBD1,TRBV4-1,.,TRBJ1-1
CAATAALGTEAFF,TGCGCCGCAACGGCGGCCCTGGGCACTGAAGCTTTCTTT,.,TRBV4-1,.,TRBJ1-1
CSATGGNTEAFF,TGCAGTGCTACCGGTGGGAACACTGAAGCTTTCTTT,.,TRBV20-1,.,TRBJ1-1
CASRHPAGETQYF,TGCGCCAGCAGACACCCCGCGGGAGAGACCCAGTACTTC,.,TRBV5-1,few,TRBJ2-5
CASSLPSFGTDTQYF,TGTGCCAGCAGCTTGCCGTCATTTGGGACAGATACGCAGTATTTT,.,TRBV5-5,many,TRBJ2-3
CSARALAGLNTGELFF,TGCAGTGCTAGAGCACTAGCGGGGCTGAACACCGGGGAGCTGTTTTTT,TRBD2,TRBV20-1,.,TRBJ2-2
CAWVLGGELFF,TGTGCCTGGGTGTTGGGCGGGGAGCTGTTTTTT,.,TRBV30,many,TRBJ2-2
CSAQGSGDTYEQYF,TGCAGTGCCCAGGGGTCCGGGGATACCTACGAGCAGTACTTC,.,TRBV20-1,few,TRBJ2-7
CSARVRGFRLGANVLTF,TGCAGCGCCAGAGTTCGGGGGTTTCGCTTAGGGGCCAACGTCCTGACTTTC,.,TRBV29-1,.,TRBJ2-6
CASSYAESSYNEQFF,TGTGCCAGCAGTTATGCGGAGAGCTCCTACAATGAGCAGTTCTTC,.,TRBV6-5,.,TRBJ2-1
CASSLPGTGQETQYF,TGTGCCAGCAGTTTACCGGGGACAGGCCAAGAGACCCAGTACTTC,TRBD1,TRBV28,few,TRBJ2-5
CASSLRPTGGSNTEAFF,TGCGCCAGCAGCTTAAGACCGACAGGGGGGTCGAACACTGAAGCTTTCTTT,TRBD1,TRBV5-1,many,TRBJ1-1
CASSESGRGETQYF,TGCGCCAGCAGTGAGTCTGGCAGGGGAGAGACCCAGTACTTC,.,TRBV10-2,.,TRBJ2-5
CASSVGPGGNEQFF,TGTGCCAGCAGCGTAGGACCCGGCGGGAATGAGCAGTTCTTC,.,TRBV7-2,many,TRBJ2-1